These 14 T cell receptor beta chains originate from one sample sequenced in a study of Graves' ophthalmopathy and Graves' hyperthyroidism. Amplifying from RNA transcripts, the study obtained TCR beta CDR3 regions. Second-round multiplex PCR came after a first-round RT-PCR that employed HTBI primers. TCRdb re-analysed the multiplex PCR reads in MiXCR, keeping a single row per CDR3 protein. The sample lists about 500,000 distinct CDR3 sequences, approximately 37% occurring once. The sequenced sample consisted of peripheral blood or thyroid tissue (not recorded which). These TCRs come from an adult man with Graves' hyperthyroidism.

In nucleotides, the CDR3 is TGTGCCAGCAGCCCTCCTGGCCTGAACACCGGGGAGCTGTTTTTT. Protein product: CASSPPGLNTGELFF. The chain uses TRBV7-2 and TRBJ2-2; D is uncertain. The CDR3 length is 15 residues. The V gene's germline CDR1 is SGHTA and CDR2 FQGNSA. The V gene lost 5 bases and the J gene lost 1 base, with 11 bases spanning the gap.

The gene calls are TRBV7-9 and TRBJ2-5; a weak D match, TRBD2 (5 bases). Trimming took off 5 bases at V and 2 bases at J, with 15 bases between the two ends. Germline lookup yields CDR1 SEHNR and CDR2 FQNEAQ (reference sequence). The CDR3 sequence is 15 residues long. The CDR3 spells CASSRANPGQETQYF. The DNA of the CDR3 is TGTGCCAGCAGCCGCGCGAATCCGGGGCAAGAGACCCAGTACTTC.

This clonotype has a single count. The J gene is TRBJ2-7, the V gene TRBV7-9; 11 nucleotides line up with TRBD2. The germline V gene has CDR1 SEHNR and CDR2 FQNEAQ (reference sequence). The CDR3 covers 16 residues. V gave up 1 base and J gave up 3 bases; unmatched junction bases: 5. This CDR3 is CASSLGVAGGFYEQYF. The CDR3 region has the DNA TGTGCCAGCAGCTTAGGGGTAGCGGGGGGGTTCTACGAGCAGTACTTC.

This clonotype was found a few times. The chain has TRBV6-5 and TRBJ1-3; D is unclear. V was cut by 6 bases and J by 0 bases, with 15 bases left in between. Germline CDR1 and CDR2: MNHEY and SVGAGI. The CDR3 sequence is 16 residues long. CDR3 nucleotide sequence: TGTGCCAGCAGCCCTATCATGATAAGCTCTGGAAACACCATATATTTT. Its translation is CASSPIMISSGNTIYF.

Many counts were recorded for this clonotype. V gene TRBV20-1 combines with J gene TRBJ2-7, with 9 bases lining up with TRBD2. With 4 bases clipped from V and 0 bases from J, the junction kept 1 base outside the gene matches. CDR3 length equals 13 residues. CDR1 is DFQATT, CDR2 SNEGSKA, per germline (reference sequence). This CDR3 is CSANSGSSYEQYF. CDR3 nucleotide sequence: TGCAGTGCTAATAGCGGGAGCTCCTACGAGCAGTACTTC.

The CDR3 reads CSAVGTSGREGDEQFF. The DNA of the CDR3 is TGCAGTGCTGTCGGGACTAGCGGGAGAGAGGGGGATGAGCAGTTCTTC. This chain joins TRBV20-1 and TRBJ2-7, with 14 bases matching TRBD2. The DNA end is a closer match to TRBJ2-1, so the J assignment may be wrong. Germline CDR1 DFQATT, CDR2 SNEGSKA (reference sequence). This CDR3 region has 16 residues.

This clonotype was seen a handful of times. In nucleotides, the CDR3 is TGTGCCAGCGACCTAGCGGGGACAGATACGCAGTATTTT. Protein sequence: CASDLAGTDTQYF. The chain uses TRBV2 and TRBJ2-3, with 9 bases aligning to TRBD2. The V gene's germline CDR1 is SNHLY and CDR2 FYNNEI. This CDR3 region has 13 residues. With V trimmed by 8 bases and J by 3 bases, 3 bases remained unmatched.

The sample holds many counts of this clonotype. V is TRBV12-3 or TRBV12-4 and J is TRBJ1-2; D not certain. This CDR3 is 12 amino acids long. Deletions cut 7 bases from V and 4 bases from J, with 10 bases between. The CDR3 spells CASTPGGYGYTF. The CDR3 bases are TGTGCCAGCACCCCAGGAGGCTATGGCTACACCTTC.

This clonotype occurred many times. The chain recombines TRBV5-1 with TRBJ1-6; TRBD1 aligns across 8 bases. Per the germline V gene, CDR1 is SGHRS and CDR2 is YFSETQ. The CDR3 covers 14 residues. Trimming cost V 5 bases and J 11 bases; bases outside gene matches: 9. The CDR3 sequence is CASRDGTGYTPLHF. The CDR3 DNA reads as TGCGCCAGCAGAGACGGGACAGGCTATACACCCCTCCACTTT. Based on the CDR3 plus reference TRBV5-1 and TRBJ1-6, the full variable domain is KAGVTQTPRYLIKTRGQQVTLSCSPISGHRSVSWYQQTPGQGLQFLFEYFSETQRNKGNFPGRFSGRQFSNSRSEMNVSTLELGDSALYLCASRDGTGYTPLHFGNGTRLTVT.

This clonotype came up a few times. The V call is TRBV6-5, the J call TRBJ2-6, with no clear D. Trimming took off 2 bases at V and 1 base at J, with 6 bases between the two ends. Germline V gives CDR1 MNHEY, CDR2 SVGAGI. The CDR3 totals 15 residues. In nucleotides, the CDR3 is TGTGCCAGCAGTTACCCAACTTCTGGGGCCAACGTCCTGACTTTC. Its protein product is CASSYPTSGANVLTF.

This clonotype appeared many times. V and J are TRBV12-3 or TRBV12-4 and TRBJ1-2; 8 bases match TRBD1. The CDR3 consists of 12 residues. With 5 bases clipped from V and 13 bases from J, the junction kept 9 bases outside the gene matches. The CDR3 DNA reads TGTGCCAGCAGTCTTACAGGGGGAGCCATCACCTTC. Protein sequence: CASSLTGGAITF.

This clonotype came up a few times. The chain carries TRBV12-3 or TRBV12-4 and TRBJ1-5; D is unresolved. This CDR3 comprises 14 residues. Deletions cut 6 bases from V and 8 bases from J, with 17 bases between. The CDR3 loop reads CASSQDRYDEPQHF. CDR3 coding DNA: TGTGCCAGCAGCCAAGATCGGTATGACGAGCCCCAGCATTTT.

The CDR3 coding sequence is TGTGCCAGCAGCTCCTGGGGGCAAGCTTTCTTT. It translates to CASSSWGQAFF. The chain carries TRBV7-9 and TRBJ1-1; a possible D gene is TRBD1 (6 bases). CDR3 length: 11 amino acids. Trimming shortened V by 4 bases and J by 9 bases, and 9 bases separated the two germline ends. Germline CDR1 SEHNR, CDR2 FQNEAQ (reference sequence).

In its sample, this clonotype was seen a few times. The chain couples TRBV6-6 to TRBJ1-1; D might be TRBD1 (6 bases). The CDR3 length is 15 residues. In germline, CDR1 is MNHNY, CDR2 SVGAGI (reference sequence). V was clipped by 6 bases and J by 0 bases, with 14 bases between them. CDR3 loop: CASRPPGDMNTEAFF. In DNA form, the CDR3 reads TGTGCCAGCAGACCCCCTGGGGACATGAACACTGAAGCTTTCTTT.